This T cell receptor (beta chain) was recovered during a study of cytomegalovirus exposure and HLA in healthy donors. Regarding the study as a whole: Near-uniform donor sequencing depth was presumed by presence/absence analyses. Versus the roughly 640-donor mean, an Asian-associated ancestry cluster reportedly showed fewer N-insertions in a later analysis. Researchers reported from a later analysis that most CMV-associated TCR beta chains appeared HLA-restricted.

As for this clone: Its antigen remains unidentified.

Use of 60 Vbeta and 13 Jbeta primers characterized the PCR. Sequencing used immunoSEQ multiplex PCR; TCRdb keeps in-frame clones, though not all of them. Here the sample spans 200,000 to 250,000 clones, 82% being singletons. Germline V gene lookup returns CDR1 MNHEY and CDR2 SVGAGI. The CDR3 consists of 13 residues. Between the trimmed V and J ends, which lost 10 bases and 0 bases, there was a span of 12 bases. Donors consisted of healthy bone marrow donors. This sequence originates from a woman aged 40 to 50 in good health and CMV-seropositive. Sequenced material: PBMCs. The V and J genes are TRBV6-5 and TRBJ1-2; D not resolved. The CDR3 DNA reads TGTGCCACCCAGAGGGCAGCTAACTATGGCTACACCTTC. It encodes CATQRAANYGYTF.